This T cell receptor (beta chain) was sequenced in a study of T cells in Graves' hyperthyroidism and ophthalmopathy. Whole-study findings and limits: Blood held most thyroid clonotypes expanded above 0.001 frequency.

V lost 3 bases, J lost 5 bases, and 9 bases stayed unmatched. The CDR3 loop spans 17 amino acids. CDR1 and CDR2 (germline): MDHEN, SYDVKM. Template material for amplifying TCR beta CDR3 regions consisted of RNA transcripts. TCR CDR3 underwent first-round RT-PCR with the HTBI primer set. TCRdb processed the multiplex PCR reads anew with MiXCR; each CDR3 protein has one entry. The sample has about 290,000 distinct CDR3 sequences, roughly 15% seen once. This clonotype was detected many times. Its target is not known. Uncontrolled infection, other autoimmune disease, pregnancy or lactation excluded patients. The authors took PBMCs from over 8.5 ml fresh peripheral blood.

This sequence was found in a middle-aged woman with Graves' hyperthyroidism. V and J are TRBV28 and TRBJ2-5; 13 bases align to TRBD2. What was sequenced was blood. The CDR3 loop is CASSFWTSGRRGETQYF. DNA of the CDR3: TGTGCCAGCAGTTTTTGGACTAGCGGGAGACGGGGTGAGACCCAGTACTTC.